Listed here is a single T cell receptor (beta chain). The data derive from a study of blood T cell repertoires in COVID-19. Study-wide context: The United States, Italy and Spain were the sources of the acute and convalescent COVID-19 samples. PBMCs, B-cell-depleted T cells, or T cells provided the cDNA or gDNA that made up the material.

Each recovered donor of Cohort 3 presented with two negative PCRs, clearance, or symptom resolution. Sequencing was performed with immunoSEQ multiplex PCR; in TCRdb, only in-frame clones are kept and a portion is missing. The sample includes around 300,000 clones, over 80% of them seen just once. The receptor's source is a man aged 25 to 40 who had recovered from COVID-19. Specimen: PBMCs or T cells enriched from blood (not recorded which).

The CDR3 nucleotides are TGTGCCAGCAGTTTGTGGGGGCCGGGGGGTGGCTACACCTTC. This codes for CASSLWGPGGGYTF. The chain links TRBV27 to TRBJ1-2, with D possibly TRBD1 on 6 matching bases. This CDR3 spans 14 amino acids. Germline V gives CDR1 MNHEY, CDR2 SMNVEV (reference sequence). Trimming took off 3 bases at V and 7 bases at J, with 15 bases between the two ends.